Below, 29 T cell receptor beta chains from the same sample are listed, as sequenced in a study of somatic mutations in cytotoxic T cells in rheumatoid arthritis. Produced via immunoSEQ multiplex PCR; TCRdb's table is partial and in-frame only. Of 15,000 to 20,000 clones listed, about 80% are singletons. Sequenced sample: CD8+ T cells sorted from blood. These receptors were collected from an adult with rheumatoid arthritis.

The chain combines TRBV6-5 with TRBJ1-6; D gene ambiguous. V was pared by 0 bases and J by 10 bases, with 13 bases between. The CDR3 spans 15 residues. From germline, CDR1 is MNHEY and CDR2 SVGAGI. In nucleotides, the CDR3 is TGTGCCAGCAGTTACTCTTCTAGGGCGGAATCACCCCTCCACTTT. Residues: CASSYSSRAESPLHF.

The rearrangement links TRBV11-2 to TRBJ2-5; 12 nucleotides match TRBD1. In germline, CDR1 is SGHAT, CDR2 FQNNGV. This CDR3 spans 16 amino acids. V was clipped by 2 bases and J by 1 base; unmatched bases: 2. CDR3 sequence: CASSLRDRGLQETQYF. For the CDR3, the DNA is TGTGCCAGCAGCTTAAGGGACAGGGGGCTCCAAGAGACCCAGTACTTC.

This clone was picked up a small number of times. This rearrangement joins TRBV5-4 to TRBJ1-2; 7 bases agree with TRBD1. CDR1 and CDR2 from the germline V gene are SGHNT and YYREEE (reference sequence). The CDR3 totals 16 residues. Losses at the gene ends were 0 bases for V and 4 bases for J; bases not matched to a gene: 9. In DNA form, the CDR3 reads TGTGCCAGCAGCTTGGGTCAGGGGGTCTCTATCTATGGCTACACCTTC. Encoded protein: CASSLGQGVSIYGYTF.

The CDR3 protein is CATSRTRGREQFF. CDR3 nucleotide sequence: TGTGCCACCAGCAGGACCAGGGGGAGGGAGCAGTTCTTC. This sequence joins TRBV15 and TRBJ2-1; D is perhaps TRBD1 (7 bases). The CDR3 runs 13 residues. Trimming removed 3 bases from V and 10 bases from J, with 13 bases in between. Germline loops: CDR1 LNHNV, CDR2 YYDKDF (reference sequence). Full variable domain (outside the CDR3, taken from reference TRBV15 and TRBJ2-1): DAMVIQNPRYQVTQFGKPVTLSCSQTLNHNVMYWYQQKSSQAPKLLFHYYDKDFNNEADTPDNFQSRRPNTSFCFLDIRSPGLGDTAMYLCATSRTRGREQFFGPGTRLTVL.

The J gene is TRBJ1-4, the V gene TRBV7-9, with D unresolved. The germline V gene encodes CDR1 SEHNR and CDR2 FQNEAQ (reference sequence). This CDR3 is 12 amino acids long. With 11 bases removed from V and 8 bases from J, the gap between germline ends came to 15 bases. The CDR3 loop reads CALARDEEKLFF. The CDR3 bases are TGTGCCTTAGCAAGGGATGAGGAAAAACTGTTTTTT.

The chain carries TRBV9 and TRBJ2-1; 15 bases agree with TRBD2. J was trimmed by 0 bases and V by 0 bases; bases with no gene match: 13. The CDR3 has 22 residues. Germline CDR1 and CDR2: SGDLS and YYNGEE. The CDR3: CASSVGGGTSGGKMSSYNEQFF. CDR3 sequence (DNA): TGTGCCAGCAGCGTAGGCGGGGGGACTAGCGGGGGGAAAATGAGCTCCTACAATGAGCAGTTCTTC.

This clone was picked up a small number of times. The chain couples TRBV5-1 to TRBJ2-1, with 10 bases matching TRBD2. The V gene's germline CDR1 is SGHRS and CDR2 YFSETQ. The length of the CDR3 is 15 residues. Unmatched junction bases numbered 7, after V lost 3 bases and J lost 7 bases. The CDR3 DNA sequence: TGCGCCAGCAGCTATCCGGGACTAGCGTTGAATGAGCAGTTCTTC. Translation gives CASSYPGLALNEQFF.

The chain has TRBV9 and TRBJ2-1, with 11 positions matching TRBD1. The V segment lost 3 bases and the J segment 6 bases; nucleotides outside the gene matches: 8. CDR3 length equals 16 residues. Per the germline V gene, CDR1 is SGDLS and CDR2 is YYNGEE. The CDR3, as DNA: TGTGCCAGCAGCGGGGAAGGGACAGGGGGACTCAATGAGCAGTTCTTC. Its translation is CASSGEGTGGLNEQFF.

The genes are TRBV28 and TRBJ1-2, with 9 nucleotides matching TRBD1. The CDR3 has 14 amino acids. J was trimmed by 4 bases and V by 5 bases; bases with no gene match: 5. The germline V gene has CDR1 MDHEN and CDR2 SYDVKM. This CDR3 is CASSAGTGLYGYTF. CDR3 in DNA: TGTGCCAGCAGTGCCGGGACAGGGCTCTATGGCTACACCTTC.

This clone is classed as medium-sized. Other DNA sequences in the sample encode the same CDR3. The V call is TRBV19, the J call TRBJ2-1; 8 nucleotides line up with TRBD2. V trimming: 5 bases; J trimming: 6 bases; junction bases outside the gene matches: 3. CDR1 is LNHDA and CDR2 is SQIVND in the germline V gene (reference sequence). The CDR3 has 13 amino acids. CDR3 in amino acids: CASSFRGGNEQFF. The CDR3 coding sequence is TGTGCCAGTAGTTTTCGGGGGGGCAATGAGCAGTTCTTC.

V and J are TRBV7-2 and TRBJ1-5; perhaps TRBD1 as D (6 bases). The germline gives CDR1 SGHTA, CDR2 FQGNSA. V was cut by 1 base and J by 2 bases, with 12 bases left in between. The CDR3 is 16 amino acids. In nucleotides, the CDR3 is TGTGCCAGCAGCTTAGACAGGGTGTATCGCAATCAGCCCCAGCATTTT. Translation: CASSLDRVYRNQPQHF.

The gene calls are TRBV19 and TRBJ1-1, with D uncertain. The CDR3 has 13 residues. V lost 3 bases, J lost 4 bases, and 9 bases lay in between. Germline V gene sequence: CDR1 LNHDA, CDR2 SQIVND (reference sequence). The CDR3 here is CASSIKGLTEAFF. The CDR3 region has the DNA TGTGCCAGTAGTATCAAAGGGCTCACTGAAGCTTTCTTT.

The rearrangement links TRBV27 to TRBJ2-7; possibly TRBD2 for D (5 bases). V was cut by 10 bases and J by 4 bases, with 14 bases left in between. This CDR3 contains 12 residues. Germline CDR1 reads MNHEY; CDR2 reads SMNVEV (reference sequence). The CDR3 is CATRDRGYEQYV. CDR3 DNA sequence: TGTGCCACCCGCGACCGGGGTTACGAGCAGTACGTC.

This chain connects TRBV27 to TRBJ2-2; D is uncertain. CDR1 is MNHEY, CDR2 SMNVEV, per germline (reference sequence). CDR3 length: 14 amino acids. The V gene lost 0 bases and the J gene lost 0 bases, with 2 bases spanning the gap. The CDR3 nucleotides are TGTGCCAGCAGTTTATCGGCGAACACCGGGGAGCTGTTTTTT. Amino acid sequence: CASSLSANTGELFF.

The gene calls are TRBV28 and TRBJ1-5, with D tentatively TRBD1 (6 bases). There are 16 residues in the CDR3. Looked up from germline, CDR1 is MDHEN and CDR2 is SYDVKM. Trimming shortened V by 7 bases and J by 2 bases, and 18 bases separated the two germline ends. The CDR3 reads CASNDLPEGGNQPQHF. The CDR3 bases are TGTGCCAGCAACGATTTGCCGGAGGGGGGCAATCAGCCCCAGCATTTT.

This clone was counted between two and nine times. The CDR3 sequence: CASTDRANSPLHF. In DNA form, the CDR3 reads TGTGCCAGCACCGACAGGGCCAATTCACCCCTCCACTTT. The chain joins TRBV6-1 to TRBJ1-6; 7 positions agree with TRBD1. V was pared by 7 bases and J by 7 bases, with 4 bases of the junction left unmatched. This CDR3 region has 13 residues. Germline assignment: CDR1 MNHNS and CDR2 SASEGT.

The rearrangement uses TRBV6-5 and TRBJ2-2, with unresolved D. The germline V gene encodes CDR1 MNHEY and CDR2 SVGAGI. The length of the CDR3 is 13 residues. The V and J ends lost 0 bases and 6 bases respectively, with 5 bases between them. This CDR3 is CASSYSGSGELFF. For the CDR3, the DNA is TGTGCCAGCAGTTACTCAGGGTCCGGGGAGCTGTTTTTT.

This clone has only a few counts. For the CDR3, the DNA is TGTGCCAGCAGTGAGGCTCCTAACAATGAGCAGTTCTTC. The encoded protein is CASSEAPNNEQFF. J is TRBJ2-1 and V is TRBV6-4; D is undetermined. Trimming pared 3 bases from V and 5 bases from J, leaving 8 bases between. Germline loops: CDR1 MRHNA, CDR2 SNTAGT. This CDR3 contains 13 residues.

The genes are TRBV5-4 and TRBJ2-2; D is perhaps TRBD1 (5 bases). The V gene's germline CDR1 is SGHNT and CDR2 YYREEE (reference sequence). Trimming took 2 bases from V and 5 from J, leaving 7 bases between them. CDR3 length: 13 residues. CDR3: CASSLSGTGELFF. CDR3 nucleotides: TGTGCCAGCAGCTTATCAGGGACCGGGGAGCTGTTTTTT.

This clone was counted a single time. The V gene is TRBV11-2, the J gene TRBJ2-6; D might be TRBD1 (6 bases). V dropped 5 bases and J dropped 2 bases, with 22 bases sitting between them. Germline assignment: CDR1 SGHAT and CDR2 FQNNGV. The CDR3 extends over 19 amino acids. CDR3 residues: CASSHANRDWGPGANVLTF. CDR3 in DNA: TGTGCCAGCAGCCACGCCAACAGGGATTGGGGACCTGGGGCCAACGTCCTGACTTTC.

This clone came up a few times. The gene calls are TRBV27 and TRBJ1-1; D not certain. CDR1 is MNHEY and CDR2 is SMNVEV in the germline V gene (reference sequence). V lost 5 bases to trimming and J lost 8 bases, with 9 bases between them. The CDR3 runs to 11 residues. In DNA form, the CDR3 reads TGTGCCAGCAGTCCCGGCGGCGAAGCTTTCTTT. Translating it yields CASSPGGEAFF.

The chain recombines TRBV9 with TRBJ1-6, with D tentatively TRBD1 (5 bases). This CDR3 is built from 15 residues. The V end lost 7 bases, the J end lost 3 bases, and 14 bases lay between the germline ends. Germline values: CDR1 SGDLS, CDR2 YYNGEE. CDR3 sequence (DNA): TGTGCCAGCGCCTCGGGGCAGGTCTATAATTCACCCCTCCACTTT. This sequence encodes CASASGQVYNSPLHF.

The V and J genes are TRBV5-1 and TRBJ2-1, with D tentatively TRBD1 (6 bases). Germline V CDR1 and CDR2: SGHRS, YFSETQ. The CDR3 is 13 amino acids. V was cut by 4 bases and J by 4 bases, with 9 bases left in between. CDR3 residues: CASSHGQYNEQFF. DNA of the CDR3: TGCGCCAGCAGCCACGGACAGTACAATGAGCAGTTCTTC.

The V and J genes are TRBV11-3 and TRBJ1-1; D not resolved. The CDR3 is 13 amino acids. Germline CDR1 SGHNT, CDR2 YENEEA. V lost 1 base to trimming and J lost 4 bases, with 7 bases between them. The CDR3 region has the DNA TGTGCCAGCAGCTTAGGGAGGAGCACTGAAGCTTTCTTT. Translated, it gives CASSLGRSTEAFF.

CDR3 amino acids: CASSRTPGGQETQYF. CDR3 coding DNA: TGTGCCAGTAGTCGGACCCCAGGGGGGCAAGAGACCCAGTACTTC. This chain links TRBV19 with TRBJ2-5, with a possible D match to TRBD1 (7 bases). Germline CDR1 is LNHDA and CDR2 is SQIVND (reference sequence). The CDR3 is made up of 15 amino acids. The V gene lost 5 bases and the J gene lost 2 bases, with 15 bases spanning the gap.

The chain employs TRBV7-2 and TRBJ1-2; D gene ambiguous. CDR3 length: 13 amino acids. The germline V gene encodes CDR1 SGHTA and CDR2 FQGNSA. V dropped 7 bases and J dropped 10 bases, with 19 bases sitting between them. The CDR3 loop is CASTLGTGPSYTF. CDR3 DNA: TGTGCCAGCACCCTAGGTACCGGTCCGTCCTACACCTTC. Together with reference TRBV7-2 and TRBJ1-2, the CDR3 gives the full variable domain: GAGVSQSPSNKVTEKGKDVELRCDPISGHTALYWYRQSLGQGLEFLIYFQGNSAPDKSGLPSDRFSAERTGGSVSTLTIQRTQQEDSAVYLCASTLGTGPSYTFGSGTRLTVV.

The chain uses TRBV7-8 and TRBJ1-1, with 8 bases lining up with TRBD1. The CDR3 runs to 16 residues. V lost 3 bases and J lost 5; bases outside the gene matches: 11. CDR1 and CDR2 (germline): SGHVS, FQNEAQ. CDR3 bases: TGTGCCAGCAGCTTGGGGGCCAGGGGGCCGGGAACTGAAGCTTTCTTT. It translates to CASSLGARGPGTEAFF.

The gene calls are TRBV7-2 and TRBJ2-2; 10 bases agree with TRBD1. The CDR3 consists of 15 residues. After removal of 5 bases from V and 5 bases from J, the junction contained 5 bases not matched to a gene. CDR1 SGHTA and CDR2 FQGNSA come from the germline V gene. The CDR3 reads CASSQGQGVTGELFF. CDR3 nucleotides: TGTGCCAGCAGCCAAGGACAGGGGGTAACCGGGGAGCTGTTTTTT.

This clone has only a few counts. Sequence at one end of the junction differs from germline and may be a read error. The J gene is TRBJ2-5, the V gene TRBV7-7; D uncertain. This CDR3 comprises 15 residues. Germline assignment: CDR1 SSHAT and CDR2 FNYEAQ (reference sequence). The CDR3: CASSLDPGRRETQYF. For the CDR3, the DNA is TGTGCTAGCAGCTTAGACCCGGGCAGGCGAGAGACCCAGTACTTC. The full variable domain, its missing parts supplied by reference TRBV7-7 and TRBJ2-5, is GAGVSQSPRYKVTKRGQDVTLRCDPISSHATLYWYQQALGQGPEFLTYFNYEAQPDKSGLPSDRFSAERPEGSISTLTIQRTEQRDSAMYRCASSLDPGRRETQYFGPGTRLLVL.